What follows are 25 T cell receptor beta chains derived from one specimen sequenced in a study of OX40 agonist ivuxolimab in advanced cancers. Libraries were prepared by immunoSEQ multiplex PCR; TCRdb keeps only in-frame clonotypes and omits some of them. The sample gives under 150,000 clones, 85% to 95% of which show up once; roughly 1% is in the top ten. Here the sequenced sample was CD4+ or CD8+ T cells sorted from blood, taken in a trial of the OX40 agonist ivuxolimab. The source of these receptors is an adult with an advanced solid tumor such as melanoma, head and neck, liver or kidney cancer.

The chain couples TRBV7-9 to TRBJ1-2; D gene uncertain. The CDR3 is 15 residues long. V lost 1 base and J lost 6, with 15 bases in between. In germline, CDR1 is SEHNR, CDR2 FQNEAQ (reference sequence). Here the CDR3 DNA reads TGTGCCAGCAGCTTAGATTCTTCTCGGCGAGATGGCTACACCTTC. Translation: CASSLDSSRRDGYTF.

The chain uses TRBV27 and TRBJ2-5, with 7 positions matching TRBD1. The CDR3 runs 21 residues. J gave up 3 bases and V 5 bases, and 27 bases lay outside the gene matches. From germline, CDR1 is MNHEY and CDR2 SMNVEV (reference sequence). The CDR3 spells CASSPTRRYYTGTDREETQYF. CDR3 nucleotides: TGTGCCAGCAGTCCGACCCGTCGCTATTACACCGGGACAGACCGAGAAGAGACCCAGTACTTC.

The V and J genes are TRBV19 and TRBJ2-7; 9 bases agree with TRBD2. The CDR3 consists of 16 residues. The germline CDR1 and CDR2 sequences are LNHDA and SQIVND (reference sequence). V lost 0 bases and J lost 6; bases outside the gene matches: 9. The chain's CDR3 is CASSIDLAGGPGEQYF. The DNA for the CDR3 is TGTGCCAGTAGTATAGATCTTGCGGGAGGGCCTGGCGAGCAGTACTTC. Looking up the rest from reference TRBV19 and TRBJ2-7 gives the full variable domain: DGGITQSPKYLFRKEGQNVTLSCEQNLNHDAMYWYRQDPGQGLRLIYYSQIVNDFQKGDIAEGYSVSREKKESFPLTVTSAQKNPTAFYLCASSIDLAGGPGEQYFGPGTRLTVT.

The rearrangement links TRBV18 to TRBJ2-7; 8 bases agree with TRBD2. With 3 bases clipped from V and 2 bases from J, the junction kept 9 bases outside the gene matches. CDR1 is KGHSH and CDR2 is LQKENI in the germline V gene. The CDR3 extends over 16 amino acids. CDR3 sequence (DNA): TGTGCCAGCTCACCGAATCTTAGCGGGGCCACCTACGAGCAGTACTTC. This translates into CASSPNLSGATYEQYF. Complete variable domain (other parts from reference TRBV18 and TRBJ2-7): NAGVMQNPRHLVRRRGQEARLRCSPMKGHSHVYWYRQLPEEGLKFMVYLQKENIIDESGMPKERFSAEFPKEGPSILRIQQVVRGDSAAYFCASSPNLSGATYEQYFGPGTRLTVT.

Of note for this clone: The missing conserved phenylalanine or tryptophan at the end of this CDR3 makes a read error likely. Because the CDR3's place on the DNA is in doubt, the DNA is left out and the CDR3 is given as listed by TCRdb. V gene TRBV6-6 combines with J gene TRBJ2-6; the listed D gene, TRBD2, was not tested against the DNA. The germline CDR1 and CDR2 sequences are MNHNY and SVGAGI (reference sequence). The CDR3 spans 9 residues, counting both ends. CDR3 loop: CASSYSASG.

The CDR3 coding sequence is TGTGCCAGTAGATCGGGACAGGGGGCACGGGGCTACACCTTC. It codes for CASRSGQGARGYTF. This chain uses TRBV19 with TRBJ1-2; 12 bases line up with TRBD1. With V trimmed by 6 bases and J by 8 bases, 7 bases remained unmatched. Germline lookup yields CDR1 LNHDA and CDR2 SQIVND (reference sequence). This CDR3 has 14 residues.

This clone was observed a single time. This chain connects TRBV19 to TRBJ2-1; D is perhaps TRBD2 (7 bases). V was cut by 0 bases and J by 5 bases, with 14 bases left in between. The CDR3 covers 16 residues. CDR1 and CDR2 from the germline V gene are LNHDA and SQIVND (reference sequence). The CDR3 DNA is TGTGCCAGTAGTATAGAATCGTGGGGGGGCGACAATGAGCAGTTCTTC. Translation gives CASSIESWGGDNEQFF.

V is TRBV28 and J is TRBJ1-2; perhaps TRBD1 as D (5 bases). The CDR3 runs to 13 residues. V lost 1 base, J lost 8 bases, and 11 bases lay in between. Germline V gene lookup returns CDR1 MDHEN and CDR2 SYDVKM. In DNA, the CDR3 is TGTGCCAGCAGTTTATTCAGGGTACGAGGCTACACCTTC. Protein sequence: CASSLFRVRGYTF.

The J gene is TRBJ2-4, the V gene TRBV5-6; D gene unclear. Per germline, CDR1 SGHDT and CDR2 YYEEEE. This CDR3 is built from 15 residues. Trimming removed 5 bases at V and 0 bases at J, with 12 bases between. CDR3: CASSPPYLAKNIQYF. For the CDR3, the DNA is TGTGCCAGCAGTCCCCCTTACCTAGCCAAAAACATTCAGTACTTC.

The rearrangement joins TRBV25-1 to TRBJ2-3; possible D gene TRBD1, 6 bases. The length of the CDR3 is 14 residues. Trimming shortened V by 4 bases and J by 4 bases, and 12 bases separated the two germline ends. From germline, CDR1 is MGHDK and CDR2 SYGVNS. CDR3 coding DNA: TGTGCCAGCAGTGTCCCTGGGGGCGCAGATACGCAGTATTTT. Residues: CASSVPGGADTQYF. Looking up the rest from reference TRBV25-1 and TRBJ2-3 gives the full variable domain: EADIYQTPRYLVIGTGKKITLECSQTMGHDKMYWYQQDPGMELHLIHYSYGVNSTEKGDLSSESTVSRIRTEHFPLTLESARPSHTSQYLCASSVPGGADTQYFGPGTRLTVL.

This clone was counted between two and nine times. Other DNA sequences in this sample translate to the same CDR3. This chain connects TRBV15 to TRBJ1-2; a weak D match, TRBD1 (6 bases). Looked up from germline, CDR1 is LNHNV and CDR2 is YYDKDF (reference sequence). Trimming stripped 1 base from V and 4 bases from J, with 13 bases between. The CDR3 extends over 15 amino acids. Here the CDR3 reads CATSRGRDTSYGYTF. In DNA form, the CDR3 reads TGTGCCACCAGCAGAGGGAGGGACACGTCCTATGGCTACACCTTC.

Written as DNA, the CDR3 is TGTGCCAGCAGCCGAGACAGGTTTAACACCGGGGAGCTGTTTTTT. This gives the protein CASSRDRFNTGELFF. The rearrangement links TRBV5-6 to TRBJ2-2; TRBD1 might be the D (6 bases). Between the trimmed V and J ends, which lost 4 bases and 2 bases, there was a span of 12 bases. Germline lookup yields CDR1 SGHDT and CDR2 YYEEEE. The CDR3 is 15 residues long.

J is TRBJ1-2 and V is TRBV7-2; D is unresolved. The V end lost 1 base, the J end lost 4 bases, and 7 bases lay between the germline ends. CDR3 length: 13 residues. The germline CDR1 and CDR2 sequences are SGHTA and FQGNSA. In nucleotides, the CDR3 is TGTGCCAGCAGCTTAGATCCCGGCTATGGCTACACCTTC. This gives the protein CASSLDPGYGYTF.

The genes are TRBV28 and TRBJ2-5, with TRBD1 matching over 8 bases. Germline loops: CDR1 MDHEN, CDR2 SYDVKM. V shed 9 bases, J shed 5 bases, and the junction held 17 bases outside the gene matches. The CDR3 extends over 16 amino acids. The CDR3 bases are TGTGCCAGTGGTTCACTGTCCTCAGGGGGCGACGAGACCCAGTACTTC. It specifies CASGSLSSGGDETQYF.

The J gene is TRBJ1-2, the V gene TRBV4-3; 7 bases fit TRBD1. V lost 3 bases, J lost 3 bases, and 4 bases stayed unmatched. Germline V gives CDR1 LGHNA, CDR2 YSLEER. CDR3 length: 14 amino acids. CDR3 bases: TGCGCCAGCAGCCACCGCACAGGGGACTATGGCTACACCTTC. Translated: CASSHRTGDYGYTF.

The chain has TRBV9 and TRBJ2-7, with 9 bases that match TRBD2. With V trimmed by 4 bases and J by 0 bases, 11 bases remained unmatched. Germline V gene sequence: CDR1 SGDLS, CDR2 YYNGEE. The CDR3 is 17 amino acids. CDR3 bases: TGTGCCAGCAGCCCCTCTGGACTAGCGAGTACCTCCTACGAGCAGTACTTC. This translates into CASSPSGLASTSYEQYF.

This chain joins TRBV27 and TRBJ2-7; TRBD1 matches at 7 bases. The germline V gene has CDR1 MNHEY and CDR2 SMNVEV (reference sequence). This CDR3 is 16 amino acids long. After removal of 3 bases from V and 2 bases from J, the junction contained 10 bases not matched to a gene. In nucleotides, the CDR3 is TGTGCCAGCAGTTTCCGAGGGGGCAAGGGGACCTACGAGCAGTACTTC. It specifies CASSFRGGKGTYEQYF.

The V gene is TRBV6-5, the J gene TRBJ2-7, with 8 bases lining up with TRBD1. This CDR3 is 15 amino acids long. The J segment lost 0 bases and the V segment lost 6 bases, leaving 7 bases of the junction unmatched. CDR1 is MNHEY, CDR2 SVGAGI, per germline. CDR3 DNA sequence: TGTGCCAGCAGCCTCCGGACAGGGTCCTCCTACGAGCAGTACTTC. Protein product: CASSLRTGSSYEQYF.

This clone was seen only once. V usage is TRBV5-4 and J usage is TRBJ2-7, with 7 bases lining up with TRBD1. The germline gives CDR1 SGHNT, CDR2 YYREEE (reference sequence). Trimming at V came to 4 bases and at J to 6 bases, leaving 10 bases not matched to a gene. The CDR3 consists of 14 residues. The CDR3 DNA follows: TGTGCCAGCAGCCCACAGGGGCCCCTGAGCGAGCAGTACTTC. Encoded protein: CASSPQGPLSEQYF.

The gene calls are TRBV7-2 and TRBJ2-5; D uncertain. Looked up from germline, CDR1 is SGHTA and CDR2 is FQGNSA. The CDR3 extends over 13 amino acids. Trimming removed 5 bases from V and 1 base from J, with 8 bases in between. The CDR3 bases are TGTGCCAGCAGCACAAGTATCCAAGAGACCCAGTACTTC. As protein: CASSTSIQETQYF.

The V gene is TRBV21-1, the J gene TRBJ2-7; TRBD1 was called by the table and not checked on the DNA. TRBV21-1 is noted as a pseudogene. The CDR3 has 15 residues. CDR3 region: CASSKFDRGPYEQYF. The CDR3 nucleotides read TGTGCCAGCAGCAAATTCGACAGGGGCCCTTACGAGCAGTACTTC.

The chain uses TRBV18 and TRBJ2-5; unclear D gene. From germline, CDR1 is KGHSH and CDR2 LQKENI. The V end lost 1 base, the J end lost 4 bases, and 4 bases lay between the germline ends. This CDR3 has 12 residues. CDR3 amino acids: CASSPQAETQYF. The CDR3 DNA is TGTGCCAGCTCACCACAGGCAGAGACCCAGTACTTC.

This chain uses TRBV11-2 with TRBJ2-2; TRBD1 is a possible D gene (5 bases). V was clipped by 0 bases and J by 10 bases, with 9 bases between them. CDR1 SGHAT and CDR2 FQNNGV come from the germline V gene. CDR3 length equals 13 residues. CDR3 coding DNA: TGTGCCAGCAGCTTAGATGACAGCTCGGAGCTGTTTTTT. It codes for CASSLDDSSELFF.

The rearrangement links TRBV9 to TRBJ2-3, with 13 bases matching TRBD2. The CDR3 has 17 residues. Germline-derived CDR1 and CDR2 are SGDLS and YYNGEE. V shed 4 bases and J 4 bases; nucleotides not matched to a gene: 9. The CDR3 DNA reads as TGTGCCAGCAGCCCCTGGACTAGCGGGAGTGGTGCAGATACGCAGTATTTT. It codes for CASSPWTSGSGADTQYF.

The V gene is TRBV30, the J gene TRBJ1-1, with D hard to call. Germline V gene sequence: CDR1 GTSNPN, CDR2 SVGIG (reference sequence). The CDR3 covers 14 residues. Trimming shortened V by 0 bases and J by 4 bases, and 12 bases separated the two germline ends. The CDR3 region is CAWSVERRVTEAFF. For the CDR3, the DNA is TGTGCCTGGAGTGTAGAGAGAAGGGTCACTGAAGCTTTCTTT.